This TCR beta chain is from a study of shared clonotypes between healthy human individuals. On the study more broadly: Donor ages ranged 18 to 49 years: a couple of women, a few men.

Germline loops: CDR1 KGHSH, CDR2 LQKENI. The CDR3 extends over 13 amino acids. V was clipped by 2 bases and J by 1 base, with 5 bases between them. This clone was counted only a few times. Other DNA sequences of this sample code for an identical CDR3. Sorted-subset replicate PCR reactions contained approximately 190 ng DNA, corresponding to approximately 30,000 T cell genomes. Method: immunoSEQ multiplex PCR; TCRdb's copy keeps in-frame clones and lacks some. Of more than 2 million clones listed, roughly 95% are singletons. The sequencing input was naive CD4+ T cells sorted from blood. Stated subset: CD45RA+ positively selected. The chain couples TRBV18 to TRBJ2-5, with D unresolved. The TCR originated in a young man in good health. CDR3 region: CASSPGLQETQYF. As DNA, the CDR3 is TGTGCCAGCTCACCAGGGCTCCAAGAGACCCAGTACTTC.